This T cell receptor beta chain was sequenced for a study of Graves' ophthalmopathy and Graves' hyperthyroidism. RNA transcripts were the template, and TCR beta CDR3 regions were amplified from them. RT-PCR was first run with HTBI primers, then multiplex PCR in a second round. TCRdb fed the multiplex PCR reads into MiXCR, producing one record per CDR3 protein. The table has about 620,000 distinct CDR3 sequences, 20% to 25% seen once. Remarks on this clonotype: Its specificity is unknown.

The CDR3 extends over 14 amino acids. V shed 3 bases, J shed 9 bases, and the junction held 8 bases outside the gene matches. Germline V CDR1 and CDR2: GTSNPN, SVGIG (reference sequence). Findings and caveats of the study: Ophthalmopathy progression was predicted with 70.59% sensitivity and 72% to 75% specificity.

The V call is TRBV30, the J call TRBJ1-6, with TRBD1 matching over 7 bases. This clonotype was sampled from a woman aged 18 to 35 with stable Graves' hyperthyroidism. Some clones in this sample may be carry-over from other donors' samples. Sequencing was performed on peripheral blood. The CDR3, as DNA: TGTGCCTGGAGCCTGGACAGGACCTTTTCACCCCTCCACTTT. Translated, it gives CAWSLDRTFSPLHF.